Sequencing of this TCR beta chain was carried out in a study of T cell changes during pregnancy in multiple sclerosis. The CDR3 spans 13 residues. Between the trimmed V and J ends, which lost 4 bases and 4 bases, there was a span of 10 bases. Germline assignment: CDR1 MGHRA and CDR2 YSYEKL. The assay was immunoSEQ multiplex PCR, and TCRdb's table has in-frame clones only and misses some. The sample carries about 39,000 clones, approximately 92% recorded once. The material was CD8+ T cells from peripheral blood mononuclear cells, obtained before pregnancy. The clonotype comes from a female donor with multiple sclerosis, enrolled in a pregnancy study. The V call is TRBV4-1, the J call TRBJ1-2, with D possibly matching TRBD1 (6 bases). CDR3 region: CASSPETGYGYTF. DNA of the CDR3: TGCGCCAGCAGCCCAGAGACAGGCTATGGCTACACCTTC.